Below, 29 T cell receptor beta chains from the same sample are listed, as sequenced in a study of T cell responses to AZD1222 COVID-19 vaccine. Clones were read by immunoSEQ multiplex PCR, and TCRdb kept only the in-frame ones, dropping some. In the table there are 150,000 to 250,000 clones, about 94% of which are singletons. This specimen consisted of peripheral blood, obtained 28 days after the second AZD1222 dose. These receptors originate from an adult who received the AZD1222 COVID-19 vaccine.

For the CDR3, the DNA is TGTGCCAGCAGCGTAGCTACGACAGACTATGGCTACACCTTC. It translates to CASSVATTDYGYTF. The chain employs TRBV9 and TRBJ1-2; TRBD1 might be the D (5 bases). Germline-derived CDR1 and CDR2 are SGDLS and YYNGEE. The CDR3 sequence is 14 residues long. The V gene lost 0 bases and the J gene lost 3 bases, with 9 bases spanning the gap.

Notes on this clone: This same CDR3 is encoded by further DNA sequences in the sample. This chain links TRBV5-1 with TRBJ1-1; 7 bases agree with TRBD1. Germline CDR1 and CDR2: SGHRS and YFSETQ. The length of the CDR3 is 13 residues. V lost 4 bases and J lost 5; bases outside the gene matches: 5. The CDR3 DNA reads TGCGCCAGCAGCCCGTCAGGGGGAACTGAAGCTTTCTTT. It translates to CASSPSGGTEAFF.

V gene TRBV7-8 combines with J gene TRBJ1-5, with 7 bases matching TRBD1. This CDR3 has 15 amino acids. CDR1 SGHVS and CDR2 FQNEAQ come from the germline V gene. The junction had 11 bases not matched to a gene; V was cut back by 3 bases and J by 9 bases. The CDR3 sequence: CASSLEVTGSRPQHF. In DNA, the CDR3 is TGTGCCAGCAGCTTGGAAGTGACAGGGTCCCGGCCCCAGCATTTT.

This clone was seen a single time. The chain uses TRBV3-1 (or the pseudogene TRBV3-2) and TRBJ1-1; 8 bases match TRBD1. The CDR3 length is 13 residues. With V trimmed by 1 base and J by 5 bases, 0 bases remained unmatched. Germline assignment: CDR1 LGHDT and CDR2 YNNKEL (reference sequence). DNA of the CDR3: TGTGCCAGCAGCCAAGGACAGGGGACTGAAGCTTTCTTT. Translating gives CASSQGQGTEAFF.

This chain connects TRBV6-5 to TRBJ1-6, with 8 bases matching TRBD1. Germline V gives CDR1 MNHEY, CDR2 SVGAGI. After removal of 6 bases from V and 8 bases from J, the junction contained 6 bases not matched to a gene. This CDR3 spans 14 amino acids. For the CDR3, the DNA is TGTGCCAGCAGGTCCCCGGACAGGGATTCACCCCTCCACTTT. This sequence encodes CASRSPDRDSPLHF.

The chain joins TRBV27 to TRBJ1-6, with D perhaps matching TRBD1 (5 bases). Germline assignment: CDR1 MNHEY and CDR2 SMNVEV (reference sequence). This CDR3 is built from 16 residues. V lost 6 bases, J lost 7 bases, and 19 bases lay in between. CDR3 in DNA: TGTGCCAGCAGCAGGGAGGGGCTTGTTATGAATTCACCCCTCCACTTT. Translating it yields CASSREGLVMNSPLHF.

The count of this clone is one. V gene TRBV3-1 (or the pseudogene TRBV3-2) combines with J gene TRBJ1-2; no definite D call. Germline V gives CDR1 LGHDT, CDR2 YNNKEL (reference sequence). This CDR3 is built from 13 residues. The V end lost 1 base, the J end lost 5 bases, and 8 bases lay between the germline ends. The CDR3 DNA reads as TGTGCCAGCAGCCAAGTAGGGATGTATGGCTACACCTTC. Protein product: CASSQVGMYGYTF.

The chain is built from TRBV12-3 or TRBV12-4 and TRBJ2-1; D uncertain. This CDR3 has 13 amino acids. The V and J ends lost 6 bases and 6 bases respectively, with 12 bases between them. The CDR3 region has the DNA TGTGCCAGCAGCCTCCCCAGTGCCAATGAGCAGTTCTTC. This sequence encodes CASSLPSANEQFF.

This chain connects TRBV2 to TRBJ2-1; D might be TRBD2 (5 bases). Germline values: CDR1 SNHLY, CDR2 FYNNEI. V lost 5 bases to trimming and J lost 4 bases, with 6 bases between them. The CDR3 contains 12 residues. The CDR3 sequence: CASSTRYNEQFF. The CDR3 bases are TGTGCCAGCAGTACTAGATACAATGAGCAGTTCTTC.

This chain links TRBV5-4 with TRBJ1-2; the D is unclear. The germline CDR1 and CDR2 sequences are SGHNT and YYREEE (reference sequence). The V and J ends lost 4 bases and 0 bases respectively, with 13 bases between them. This CDR3 contains 15 residues. The CDR3 loop reads CASSPRTVSNYGYTF. In nucleotides, the CDR3 is TGTGCCAGCAGCCCGCGGACTGTTTCTAACTATGGCTACACCTTC.

V gene TRBV19 combines with J gene TRBJ1-1; D is uncertain. V was pared by 5 bases and J by 1 base, with 11 bases between. CDR1 is LNHDA, CDR2 SQIVND, per germline (reference sequence). This CDR3 contains 14 residues. The CDR3 region has the DNA TGTGCCAGTAGTCCAATCCTTGGGAACACTGAAGCTTTCTTT. This codes for CASSPILGNTEAFF.

The chain links TRBV23-1 to TRBJ1-5, with D possibly being TRBD1 (6 bases). TRBV23-1 is assigned to the ORF class and has an uncertain function. V shed 4 bases and J shed 5 bases, with 15 bases lying between them. The CDR3 runs to 15 residues. CDR3 in amino acids: CASSPRGQRDQPQHF. CDR3 in DNA: TGCGCCAGCAGTCCACGCGGACAGAGAGATCAGCCCCAGCATTTT.

The rearrangement uses TRBV6-2 or TRBV6-3 and TRBJ2-3; a possible D gene is TRBD2 (7 bases). CDR3 length: 15 residues. Germline lookup yields CDR1 MNHEY and CDR2 SVGEGT. V shed 6 bases and J shed 2 bases, with 15 bases lying between them. For the CDR3, the DNA is TGTGCCAGCAGCCTAGGGGGGGATCCCACAGATACGCAGTATTTT. It yields the protein CASSLGGDPTDTQYF.

The V and J genes are TRBV6-5 and TRBJ1-1; no definite D call. Germline V gives CDR1 MNHEY, CDR2 SVGAGI. The ends were cut back, 4 bases at V and 5 bases at J, with 5 bases in the middle. The CDR3 runs to 11 residues. The CDR3 nucleotides read TGTGCCAGCAGTTCCCAGACTGAAGCTTTCTTT. This gives the protein CASSSQTEAFF.

The chain combines TRBV29-1 with TRBJ1-2, with D uncertain. The length of the CDR3 is 11 residues. Germline V gene sequence: CDR1 SQVTM, CDR2 ANQGSEA. V was clipped by 3 bases and J by 2 bases, with 4 bases between them. CDR3 DNA sequence: TGCAGCGTTGAGGAAAACTATGGCTACACCTTC. Residues: CSVEENYGYTF.

This chain joins TRBV19 and TRBJ1-2; TRBD1 matches 9 bases. Per germline, CDR1 LNHDA and CDR2 SQIVND (reference sequence). V trimming: 6 bases; J trimming: 1 base; junction bases outside the gene matches: 6. The CDR3 consists of 15 residues. The CDR3 region is CASRGQGLVNYGYTF. DNA of the CDR3: TGTGCCAGTAGGGGACAGGGACTGGTTAACTATGGCTACACCTTC.

The genes are TRBV5-1 and TRBJ2-5; unclear D gene. Trimming cost V 3 bases and J 3 bases, with 9 bases left between them. The CDR3 is 13 residues long. Germline CDR1 and CDR2: SGHRS and YFSETQ. DNA for the CDR3: TGCGCCAGCAGCTCCCGCGCAGAAGAGACCCAGTACTTC. This translates into CASSSRAEETQYF. Filled out from reference TRBV5-1 and TRBJ2-5, the complete variable domain reads KAGVTQTPRYLIKTRGQQVTLSCSPISGHRSVSWYQQTPGQGLQFLFEYFSETQRNKGNFPGRFSGRQFSNSRSEMNVSTLELGDSALYLCASSSRAEETQYFGPGTRLLVL.

About this clone: The junction differs from germline at one of its ends, possibly a read error. The chain combines TRBV27 with TRBJ2-7; D may be TRBD2 (6 bases). CDR1 and CDR2 from the germline V gene are MNHEY and SMNVEV (reference sequence). The length of the CDR3 is 13 residues. CDR3 sequence (DNA): TGCGCATCGGGGGACGGTGGGGCCTACGAGCAGTACTTC. Its protein is CASGDGGAYEQYF.

This clone was detected once. The chain couples TRBV6-5 to TRBJ1-1; the D is unclear. The germline V gene encodes CDR1 MNHEY and CDR2 SVGAGI. This CDR3 has 14 amino acids. V lost 8 bases, J lost 4 bases, and 17 bases lay in between. The CDR3 reads CASEQVNPVTEAFF. The CDR3 nucleotides are TGTGCCAGCGAGCAAGTAAATCCAGTCACTGAAGCTTTCTTT.

The chain couples TRBV12-3 or TRBV12-4 to TRBJ1-2; D is perhaps TRBD1 (6 bases). V lost 3 bases and J 6 bases, leaving 11 bases between the germline ends. The CDR3 covers 13 residues. The CDR3 region has the DNA TGTGCCAGCAGTTTTACGGGGGGCGATGGCTACACCTTC. As protein: CASSFTGGDGYTF.

This clone was picked up a small number of times. V is TRBV9 and J is TRBJ1-3; possibly TRBD1 for D (6 bases). This CDR3 is built from 15 residues. V shed 0 bases and J shed 7 bases, with 14 bases lying between them. Germline V gene sequence: CDR1 SGDLS, CDR2 YYNGEE. Here the CDR3 DNA reads TGTGCCAGCAGCGTAGGGACAGCGGTCGGGAACACCATATATTTT. Translating it yields CASSVGTAVGNTIYF.

V and J are TRBV10-3 and TRBJ1-2; weak D call: TRBD1 (6 bases). Germline lookup yields CDR1 ENHRY and CDR2 SYGVKD. V lost 5 bases, J lost 2 bases, and 27 bases lay in between. The CDR3 is made up of 19 amino acids. As DNA, the CDR3 is TGTGCCATCAGTAGCACAGGGCGTGGGGAACTGAGGGGGAACTATGGCTACACCTTC. The encoded protein is CAISSTGRGELRGNYGYTF.

This clone was seen a few times. This sequence joins TRBV18 and TRBJ1-5; D unclear. V lost 6 bases and J 5 bases, leaving 11 bases between the germline ends. The CDR3 is made up of 13 amino acids. Germline V gene sequence: CDR1 KGHSH, CDR2 LQKENI. As DNA, the CDR3 is TGTGCCAGCTCGCCCGACTCTTATCAGCCCCAGCATTTT. Protein: CASSPDSYQPQHF. Filled out from reference TRBV18 and TRBJ1-5, the complete variable domain reads NAGVMQNPRHLVRRRGQEARLRCSPMKGHSHVYWYRQLPEEGLKFMVYLQKENIIDESGMPKERFSAEFPKEGPSILRIQQVVRGDSAAYFCASSPDSYQPQHFGDGTRLSIL.

The chain is built from TRBV28 and TRBJ2-3; the match to TRBD1 covers 7 bases. Germline lookup yields CDR1 MDHEN and CDR2 SYDVKM. This CDR3 is 14 amino acids long. V trimming: 5 bases; J trimming: 2 bases; junction bases outside the gene matches: 4. CDR3 in amino acids: CASSRQGTTDTQYF. As DNA, the CDR3 is TGTGCCAGCAGTAGACAGGGCACCACAGATACGCAGTATTTT.

The chain joins TRBV11-2 to TRBJ2-5; a weak D match, TRBD1 (6 bases). Between the trimmed V and J ends, which lost 1 base and 2 bases, there was a span of 11 bases. Germline V CDR1 and CDR2: SGHAT, FQNNGV. The CDR3 extends over 15 amino acids. CDR3 amino acids: CASSLVSGQQETQYF. CDR3 nucleotides: TGTGCCAGCAGCTTAGTATCGGGACAACAAGAGACCCAGTACTTC.

This clone showed up just once. This sequence joins TRBV12-3 or TRBV12-4 and TRBJ1-6; D remains ambiguous. With 2 bases removed from V and 6 bases from J, the gap between germline ends came to 5 bases. The CDR3 totals 13 residues. The DNA of the CDR3 is TGTGCCAGCAGTTTAAGGGCTAATTCACCCCTCCACTTT. Protein: CASSLRANSPLHF.

The chain joins TRBV5-5 to TRBJ2-7; D remains unclear. Germline V gene lookup returns CDR1 SGHKS and CDR2 YYEKEE (reference sequence). V was trimmed by 1 base and J by 0 bases, leaving 8 bases between them. There are 14 residues in the CDR3. This CDR3 is CASSLTASSYEQYF. For the CDR3, the DNA is TGTGCCAGCAGCTTGACAGCTAGCTCCTACGAGCAGTACTTC.

The chain joins TRBV5-1 to TRBJ1-1, with D perhaps matching TRBD1 (5 bases). V lost 0 bases and J lost 2, with 11 bases in between. This CDR3 has 15 residues. Germline CDR1 is SGHRS and CDR2 is YFSETQ. The DNA for the CDR3 is TGCGCCAGCAGCTTGGGAGGGGAGGCCAACACTGAAGCTTTCTTT. Its translation is CASSLGGEANTEAFF.

V is TRBV6-6 and J is TRBJ2-7; D gene uncertain. This CDR3 spans 11 amino acids. Trimming cost V 6 bases and J 2 bases, with 5 bases left between them. Germline CDR1 MNHNY, CDR2 SVGAGI (reference sequence). This CDR3 reads CASRDTYEQYF. CDR3 DNA sequence: TGTGCCAGCAGAGATACCTACGAGCAGTACTTC.